The next 3 T cell receptor beta chains were all read from a single sample in a study of CD8+ T cells in alopecia areata. Sequencing used cDNA as its template, made by extracting RNA and reverse transcribing it. Assay used: immunoSEQ multiplex PCR; TCRdb lists only in-frame clones, some missing. The repertoire includes roughly 170,000 clones, 59% of them detected once, and roughly 15% sits in the top ten. The specimen comprised CD4+ T cells sorted from blood, sampled at week 0. The receptors here all came from a human donor with alopecia areata.

This clone was seen a few times. The rearrangement uses TRBV29-1 and TRBJ1-2; D perhaps matches TRBD1 (5 bases). The CDR3 runs 14 residues. V lost 7 bases to trimming and J lost 0 bases, with 15 bases between them. Germline V gene sequence: CDR1 SQVTM, CDR2 ANQGSEA. The CDR3 region has the DNA TGCAGCGCCTCAGGGTCGACAGCTAACTATGGCTACACCTTC. Translated, it gives CSASGSTANYGYTF.

This clone was seen a handful of times. V is TRBV4-1 and J is TRBJ2-5; 9 bases are a match to TRBD1. V was clipped by 1 base and J by 2 bases; unmatched bases: 5. The CDR3 sequence is 16 residues long. Germline CDR1 is MGHRA and CDR2 is YSYEKL. The CDR3 DNA reads as TGCGCCAGCAGCCAAGGGGGGACAGGGATACAAGAGACCCAGTACTTC. This gives the protein CASSQGGTGIQETQYF.

The chain carries TRBV30 and TRBJ2-1; D unresolved. CDR3 length equals 14 residues. CDR1 and CDR2 (germline): GTSNPN, SVGIG (reference sequence). V was clipped by 4 bases and J by 5 bases, with 15 bases between them. CDR3: CAWITTASHNEQFF. CDR3 coding DNA: TGTGCCTGGATCACTACCGCGAGCCACAATGAGCAGTTCTTC.